This passage covers 25 T cell receptor beta chains from one sample sequenced in a study of technical replicates of blood from several donors. The table came from immunoSEQ multiplex PCR; TCRdb's copy has only in-frame clones and leaves some out. This sample yields 70,000 to 85,000 clones, of which around 97% are seen a single time; approximately 0.2% belongs to the top ten. Material for sequencing was T cells isolated from PBMCs. The receptors derive from a human donor in good health.

This clone was seen a single time. V is TRBV13 and J is TRBJ1-1; D perhaps matches TRBD1 (5 bases). Germline V lookup: CDR1 PRHDT, CDR2 FYEKMQ (reference sequence). This CDR3 contains 14 residues. V lost 6 bases, J lost 1 base, and 12 bases lay in between. Here the CDR3 DNA reads TGTGCCAGCAGAGGTGGGGCTCAGAACACTGAAGCTTTCTTT. It is translated as CASRGGAQNTEAFF.

The chain has TRBV6-5 and TRBJ2-7; 10 bases agree with TRBD2. Germline loops: CDR1 MNHEY, CDR2 SVGAGI. CDR3 length equals 13 residues. With V trimmed by 7 bases and J by 3 bases, 3 bases remained unmatched. CDR3 loop: CASIPSGSYEQYF. CDR3 nucleotide sequence: TGTGCCAGCATCCCTAGCGGGAGCTACGAGCAGTACTTC.

The chain has TRBV11-2 and TRBJ2-3, with 7 bases that match TRBD2. The V gene's germline CDR1 is SGHAT and CDR2 FQNNGV. The CDR3 covers 15 residues. Trimming cost V 5 bases and J 5 bases; bases outside gene matches: 10. CDR3 residues: CASSPRAGEGDTQYF. Here the CDR3 DNA reads TGTGCCAGCAGCCCCCGGGCGGGGGAGGGAGATACGCAGTATTTT.

The rearrangement uses TRBV5-4 and TRBJ2-1, with 11 positions matching TRBD1. Trimming cost V 4 bases and J 8 bases; bases outside gene matches: 8. This CDR3 comprises 15 residues. Germline V gene data show CDR1 as SGHNT and CDR2 as YYREEE (reference sequence). The CDR3 sequence: CASSPGQGERHEQFF. CDR3 sequence (DNA): TGTGCCAGCAGCCCGGGACAGGGGGAGAGGCATGAGCAGTTCTTC.

The chain is built from TRBV28 and TRBJ2-6, with TRBD1 matching 9 bases. V shed 3 bases, J shed 0 bases, and the junction held 9 bases outside the gene matches. Germline loops: CDR1 MDHEN, CDR2 SYDVKM. This CDR3 region has 19 residues. In DNA, the CDR3 is TGTGCCAGCAGTTTGTTTAGGTGGACAGGGGTCTCTGGGGCCAACGTCCTGACTTTC. It translates to CASSLFRWTGVSGANVLTF.

This chain connects TRBV5-1 to TRBJ2-7, with 8 bases lining up with TRBD1. The germline CDR1 and CDR2 sequences are SGHRS and YFSETQ. J was trimmed by 3 bases and V by 4 bases; bases with no gene match: 6. This CDR3 has 14 residues. Here the CDR3 DNA reads TGCGCCAGCAGCGCGACGGGACAGGTCTACGAGCAGTACTTC. This translates into CASSATGQVYEQYF.

This chain uses TRBV4-2 with TRBJ1-1; no clear D gene. CDR1 and CDR2 from the germline V gene are LGHNA and YNFKEQ. This CDR3 spans 16 amino acids. V shed 1 base and J shed 5 bases, with 17 bases lying between them. The CDR3 bases are TGTGCCAGCAGCCAAGTTTTTCTGGCCACCGGGACTGAAGCTTTCTTT. As protein: CASSQVFLATGTEAFF.

The table lists this clone with a few counts. The chain links TRBV9 to TRBJ1-1; 8 nucleotides line up with TRBD1. Germline V gene sequence: CDR1 SGDLS, CDR2 YYNGEE. V lost 5 bases, J lost 7 bases, and 7 bases stayed unmatched. This CDR3 region has 13 residues. DNA of the CDR3: TGTGCCAGCAGTCGACAGGGGCGTGATGAAGCTTTCTTT. Its translation: CASSRQGRDEAFF.

There are a few counts of this clone. This chain links TRBV7-9 with TRBJ1-1; possible D gene TRBD1, 6 bases. This CDR3 has 14 amino acids. Trimming took 2 bases from V and 1 from J, leaving 8 bases between them. Germline V gene data show CDR1 as SEHNR and CDR2 as FQNEAQ (reference sequence). DNA of the CDR3: TGTGCCAGCAGCTTACCGACAGGGAACACTGAAGCTTTCTTT. Its translation: CASSLPTGNTEAFF.

The CDR3: CASSDRGTGREKLFF. For the CDR3, the DNA is TGTGCCAGCAGCGACCGCGGGACAGGGCGTGAAAAACTGTTTTTT. This sequence joins TRBV7-6 and TRBJ1-4; TRBD1 matches at 9 bases. The CDR3 is made up of 15 amino acids. Trimming took 5 bases from V and 7 from J; bases not matched to a gene: 8. CDR1 SGHVS and CDR2 FNYEAQ come from the germline V gene.

The chain joins TRBV4-1 to TRBJ1-1; weak D call: TRBD1 (5 bases). The CDR3 contains 15 residues. V lost 2 bases and J lost 0, with 10 bases in between. CDR1 is MGHRA, CDR2 YSYEKL, per germline. CDR3 loop: CASSQTQVLNTEAFF. The CDR3 DNA sequence: TGCGCCAGCAGCCAAACACAGGTTTTGAACACTGAAGCTTTCTTT.

This sequence joins TRBV5-1 and TRBJ2-1, with D perhaps TRBD2 (6 bases). V lost 0 bases and J 6 bases, leaving 13 bases between the germline ends. This CDR3 is 15 amino acids long. Per the germline V gene, CDR1 is SGHRS and CDR2 is YFSETQ. This CDR3 is CASSLGLEGPNEQFF. CDR3 in DNA: TGCGCCAGCAGCTTGGGGTTGGAGGGACCCAATGAGCAGTTCTTC.

The V gene is TRBV6-4, the J gene TRBJ2-1, with 13 nucleotides matching TRBD2. Looked up from germline, CDR1 is MRHNA and CDR2 is SNTAGT. V shed 3 bases, J shed 4 bases, and the junction held 0 bases outside the gene matches. The CDR3 runs 15 residues. In DNA, the CDR3 is TGTGCCAGCAGTGAACTAGCGGGAGGGTACAATGAGCAGTTCTTC. Its translation is CASSELAGGYNEQFF.

V usage is TRBV25-1 and J usage is TRBJ2-5, with TRBD1 as a possible D gene (5 bases). Germline assignment: CDR1 MGHDK and CDR2 SYGVNS. CDR3 length equals 15 residues. Trimming took 5 bases from V and 5 from J, leaving 18 bases between them. CDR3: CASSHRTNVMETQYF. The CDR3 DNA follows: TGTGCCAGCAGTCATCGGACAAACGTCATGGAGACCCAGTACTTC.

This chain connects TRBV4-2 to TRBJ1-2; a weak D match, TRBD1 (6 bases). CDR1 is LGHNA and CDR2 is YNFKEQ in the germline V gene. Trimming shortened V by 0 bases and J by 5 bases, and 19 bases separated the two germline ends. The CDR3 runs 17 residues. CDR3 sequence: CASSQDGNSRTEYGYTF. The CDR3 nucleotides are TGTGCCAGCAGCCAAGACGGAAATTCTAGGACAGAATATGGCTACACCTTC.

V is TRBV10-2 and J is TRBJ1-1; tentatively, D is TRBD1 (6 bases). Trimming left V 8 bases short and J 4 bases short, with 17 bases between. Germline assignment: CDR1 WSHSY and CDR2 SAAADI. The CDR3 has 14 amino acids. Here the CDR3 DNA reads TGCGCCAGCGGAAAGGGGGGGCGCGCCACTGAAGCTTTCTTT. It codes for CASGKGGRATEAFF.

The V gene is TRBV18, the J gene TRBJ2-4, with 9 bases aligning to TRBD1. Trimming cost V 6 bases and J 6 bases; bases outside gene matches: 12. This CDR3 region has 16 residues. Germline assignment: CDR1 KGHSH and CDR2 LQKENI. CDR3 nucleotide sequence: TGTGCCAGCTCCTCAGAAACGACAGGGGGTAGAAACATTCAGTACTTC. Protein product: CASSSETTGGRNIQYF.

The chain employs TRBV7-9 and TRBJ2-2; 7 bases agree with TRBD1. J lost 5 bases, V lost 5 bases, and 17 bases had no gene match. This CDR3 is 18 amino acids long. Germline assignment: CDR1 SEHNR and CDR2 FQNEAQ (reference sequence). This CDR3 reads CASSDPPREQGWTGELFF. CDR3 DNA sequence: TGTGCCAGCAGCGATCCCCCTCGCGAACAGGGGTGGACCGGGGAGCTGTTTTTT.

V usage is TRBV5-6 and J usage is TRBJ2-3; 7 bases map to TRBD2. The J segment lost 0 bases and the V segment lost 3 bases, leaving 10 bases of the junction unmatched. Germline lookup yields CDR1 SGHDT and CDR2 YYEEEE. The CDR3 is 17 residues long. The CDR3 bases are TGTGCCAGCAGCTCTTTCCGCGGTAGCGGGAGCACAGATACGCAGTATTTT. Its translation is CASSSFRGSGSTDTQYF.

The rearrangement uses TRBV19 and TRBJ1-2; 7 bases fit TRBD1. J was trimmed by 4 bases and V by 3 bases; bases with no gene match: 11. The germline CDR1 and CDR2 sequences are LNHDA and SQIVND (reference sequence). CDR3 length equals 16 residues. The CDR3 loop reads CASSIAGTGQPYGYTF. DNA for the CDR3: TGTGCCAGTAGTATCGCGGGGACGGGACAGCCCTATGGCTACACCTTC.

This chain connects TRBV10-3 to TRBJ2-1, with TRBD1 as a possible D gene (6 bases). Trimming cost V 5 bases and J 0 bases, with 8 bases left between them. The CDR3 runs to 14 residues. Per germline, CDR1 ENHRY and CDR2 SYGVKD. As DNA, the CDR3 is TGTGCCATCAGTAACAGGGACTCCTACAATGAGCAGTTCTTC. As protein: CAISNRDSYNEQFF.

The chain is built from TRBV21-1 and TRBJ2-2; the table's D call TRBD1 went unverified against the DNA. TRBV21-1 is a pseudogene. This CDR3 spans 15 amino acids. CDR3: CASSFRDSCVGELFF. The CDR3 bases are TGTGCCAGCAGCTTTCGGGACAGTTGCGTCGGGGAGCTGTTTTTT.

J is TRBJ2-7 and V is TRBV6-4; TRBD2 agrees at 8 bases. The CDR3 totals 15 residues. Trimming cost V 6 bases and J 0 bases; bases outside gene matches: 7. The germline V gene has CDR1 MRHNA and CDR2 SNTAGT. Here the CDR3 DNA reads TGTGCCAGCAGAAAACTAGCGGAGAGCTCCTACGAGCAGTACTTC. Translating gives CASRKLAESSYEQYF.

The gene calls are TRBV9 and TRBJ1-2, with TRBD1 matching 7 bases. Germline V gene lookup returns CDR1 SGDLS and CDR2 YYNGEE. The junction had 5 bases not matched to a gene; V was cut back by 0 bases and J by 6 bases. The CDR3 has 14 amino acids. CDR3 nucleotides: TGTGCCAGCAGCGTAGTGGGGACAGTTGATGGCTACACCTTC. Its protein is CASSVVGTVDGYTF.

The chain has TRBV7-9 and TRBJ2-7; 8 bases match TRBD1. Trimming took 5 bases from V and 2 from J; bases not matched to a gene: 14. Per the germline V gene, CDR1 is SEHNR and CDR2 is FQNEAQ (reference sequence). The CDR3 extends over 17 amino acids. The CDR3 DNA reads TGTGCCAGCAGCCCCTGGACAGGGTTAGACTTAACCTACGAGCAGTACTTC. It is translated as CASSPWTGLDLTYEQYF.